This T cell receptor (beta chain) is drawn from a study of identical twins. Study findings and constraints: The more abundant beta clonotypes in cord blood had fewer insertions, and memory repertoires did not show this.

Turning to this clonotype: Its antigen is undetermined.

Deletions cut 3 bases from V and 6 bases from J, with 6 bases between. CDR1 is SNHLY, CDR2 FYNNEI, per germline. This CDR3 comprises 12 residues. Via MiXCR, TCRdb re-called the 5' RACE reads, giving one row per CDR3 protein. The repertoire consists of more than 1.5 million distinct CDR3 sequences, with roughly a third occurring once and the leading ten covering 0.27%. This clonotype originated in a newborn girl in good health. The specimen sequenced was cord blood. The chain combines TRBV2 with TRBJ1-5; D gene ambiguous. CDR3 protein: CASSDRFQPQHF. CDR3 in DNA: TGTGCCAGCAGTGACAGGTTTCAGCCCCAGCATTTT.